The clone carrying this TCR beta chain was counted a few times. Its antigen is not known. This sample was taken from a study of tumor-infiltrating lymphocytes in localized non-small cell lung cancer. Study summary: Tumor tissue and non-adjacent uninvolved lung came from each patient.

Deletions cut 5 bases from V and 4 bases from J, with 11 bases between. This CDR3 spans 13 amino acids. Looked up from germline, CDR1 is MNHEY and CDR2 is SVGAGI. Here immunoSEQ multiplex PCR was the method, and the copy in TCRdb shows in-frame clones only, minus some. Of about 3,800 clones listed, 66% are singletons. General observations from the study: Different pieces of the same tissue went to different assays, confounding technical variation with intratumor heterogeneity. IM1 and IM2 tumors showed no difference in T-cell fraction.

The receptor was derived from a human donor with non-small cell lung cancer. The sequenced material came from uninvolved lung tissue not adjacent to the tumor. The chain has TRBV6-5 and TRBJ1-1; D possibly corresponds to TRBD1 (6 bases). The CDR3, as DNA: TGTGCCAGCAGTAAACAGGGTAGCACTGAAGCTTTCTTT. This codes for CASSKQGSTEAFF.